The text below deals with one T cell receptor (beta chain). TCRdb's copy holds only in-frame clones and misses some; the assay was immunoSEQ multiplex PCR. The sample carries about 82,000 clones, over 65% recorded once. The data belong to a study of OX40 agonist ivuxolimab in advanced cancers. On the study more broadly: Intravenous ivuxolimab was administered to patients every 2 weeks at 0.01 to 10 mg/kg. Three dose-escalation patients had partial responses: one with hepatocellular carcinoma and two with cutaneous melanoma.

The trim removed 4 bases at V and 2 bases at J, leaving 3 bases unmatched. Per germline, CDR1 MGHRA and CDR2 YSYEKL. The CDR3 is made up of 15 amino acids. The genes are TRBV4-1 and TRBJ2-1; 9 bases line up with TRBD2. Sequences were derived from CD4+ or CD8+ T cells sorted from blood, sampled in a trial of the OX40 agonist ivuxolimab. The receptor comes from an adult with an advanced solid tumor such as melanoma, head and neck, liver or kidney cancer. The CDR3 loop is CASSLASGAYNEQFF. CDR3 DNA: TGCGCCAGCAGCCTTGCTAGCGGGGCCTACAATGAGCAGTTCTTC.